A selection of T cell receptor beta chains follows, all from one sample in a study of cytomegalovirus exposure and HLA in healthy donors. The table came from immunoSEQ multiplex PCR; TCRdb's copy has only in-frame clones and leaves some out. The sample has 95,000 to 120,000 clones; around 85% are singletons. The sequenced sample was PBMCs. Receptors were obtained from a woman younger than 30 in good health and CMV-seronegative. Each CDR3 is given with its conserved first and last residue. The order of the fields is D gene, V gene, J gene, clone size, CDR3 protein, CDR3 DNA. A D gene is named only where the DNA matches it firmly. Part of the rows lack a size; the others show once, few, many or a class for expanded clones.

.	TRBV13	TRBJ1-2	.	CASSLVARDLGGYTF	TGTGCCAGCAGCTTAGTAGCGCGGGACTTAGGTGGCTACACCTTC
TRBD1	TRBV4-2	TRBJ2-3	.	CASSHASGTGGDTQYF	TGTGCCAGCAGCCATGCCTCCGGGACAGGTGGGGATACGCAGTATTTT
.	TRBV2	TRBJ2-2	.	CASSEEGAGAPTGELFF	TGTGCCAGCAGTGAAGAAGGGGCGGGGGCCCCCACCGGGGAGCTGTTTTTT
TRBD2	TRBV14	TRBJ2-1	once	CASWGRLAGAFSYNEQFF	TGTGCCAGCTGGGGCCGTCTAGCGGGGGCGTTCTCCTACAATGAGCAGTTCTTC
TRBD1	TRBV14	TRBJ1-1	.	CASSQMTGALNTEAFF	TGTGCCAGCAGCCAGATGACAGGGGCGTTGAACACTGAAGCTTTCTTT
.	TRBV13	TRBJ1-1	.	CASSLGRDYTEAFF	TGTGCCAGCAGCTTAGGCAGAGACTACACTGAAGCTTTCTTT
.	TRBV25-1	TRBJ2-2	.	CASTDQGNTGELFF	TGTGCCAGCACTGATCAGGGGAACACCGGGGAGCTGTTTTTT
.	TRBV6-1	TRBJ2-7	.	CASRERTLDGEQYF	TGTGCCAGCAGGGAGCGTACTTTGGATGGCGAGCAGTACTTC
TRBD2	TRBV5-1	TRBJ2-7	.	CASSFLAGSKYEQYF	TGCGCCAGCAGCTTTCTAGCGGGGTCAAAGTACGAGCAGTACTTC
.	TRBV29-1	TRBJ1-1	.	CSVEKGDTEAFF	TGCAGCGTTGAAAAGGGGGACACTGAAGCTTTCTTT
.	TRBV18	TRBJ2-5	.	CASSPRLASETQYF	TGTGCCAGCTCACCACGTCTAGCTAGTGAGACCCAGTACTTC
.	TRBV6-6	TRBJ2-2	.	CASSYGTEVAGELFF	TGTGCCAGTTCCTATGGCACGGAGGTGGCCGGGGAGCTGTTTTTT
TRBD1	TRBV7-8	TRBJ1-5	.	CASSKAGQGASKQPQHF	TGTGCCAGCAGCAAGGCAGGACAGGGGGCGTCGAAACAGCCCCAGCATTTT
.	TRBV5-5	TRBJ1-2	.	CASSEQGNYGYTF	TGTGCCAGCAGTGAACAGGGTAACTATGGCTACACCTTC
.	TRBV5-1	TRBJ2-1	.	CASSLGTYNEQFF	TGCGCCAGCAGCTTGGGGACTTACAATGAGCAGTTCTTC
.	TRBV1	TRBJ2-3	once	CTSSHGGLAGGFPSDTQYF	TGCACCAGCAGCCACGGGGGACTAGCGGGGGGATTTCCCTCAGATACGCAGTATTTT
TRBD1	TRBV5-6	TRBJ2-7	.	CASSLPGGSYEQYF	TGTGCCAGCAGCTTACCAGGGGGCTCCTACGAGCAGTACTTC
.	TRBV2	TRBJ1-2	.	CASSEKGDFYLGYTF	TGTGCCAGCAGTGAAAAAGGGGATTTTTACCTTGGCTACACCTTC
TRBD1	TRBV28	TRBJ1-1	once	CASSTRGPNTEAFF	TGTGCCAGCAGTACAAGGGGGCCCAACACTGAAGCTTTCTTT
TRBD1	TRBV7-9	TRBJ1-3	.	CASLVSGQGTSGNTIYF	TGTGCCAGCCTAGTATCGGGACAGGGGACCTCTGGAAACACCATATATTTT
TRBD2	TRBV4-2	TRBJ2-3	.	CASSQELAGGPDTQYF	TGTGCCAGCAGCCAAGAACTAGCGGGGGGGCCGGATACGCAGTATTTT
.	TRBV18	TRBJ2-6	.	CASSPLSQGISGANVLTF	TGTGCCAGCTCACCGCTATCCCAGGGGATCTCTGGGGCCAACGTCCTGACTTTC